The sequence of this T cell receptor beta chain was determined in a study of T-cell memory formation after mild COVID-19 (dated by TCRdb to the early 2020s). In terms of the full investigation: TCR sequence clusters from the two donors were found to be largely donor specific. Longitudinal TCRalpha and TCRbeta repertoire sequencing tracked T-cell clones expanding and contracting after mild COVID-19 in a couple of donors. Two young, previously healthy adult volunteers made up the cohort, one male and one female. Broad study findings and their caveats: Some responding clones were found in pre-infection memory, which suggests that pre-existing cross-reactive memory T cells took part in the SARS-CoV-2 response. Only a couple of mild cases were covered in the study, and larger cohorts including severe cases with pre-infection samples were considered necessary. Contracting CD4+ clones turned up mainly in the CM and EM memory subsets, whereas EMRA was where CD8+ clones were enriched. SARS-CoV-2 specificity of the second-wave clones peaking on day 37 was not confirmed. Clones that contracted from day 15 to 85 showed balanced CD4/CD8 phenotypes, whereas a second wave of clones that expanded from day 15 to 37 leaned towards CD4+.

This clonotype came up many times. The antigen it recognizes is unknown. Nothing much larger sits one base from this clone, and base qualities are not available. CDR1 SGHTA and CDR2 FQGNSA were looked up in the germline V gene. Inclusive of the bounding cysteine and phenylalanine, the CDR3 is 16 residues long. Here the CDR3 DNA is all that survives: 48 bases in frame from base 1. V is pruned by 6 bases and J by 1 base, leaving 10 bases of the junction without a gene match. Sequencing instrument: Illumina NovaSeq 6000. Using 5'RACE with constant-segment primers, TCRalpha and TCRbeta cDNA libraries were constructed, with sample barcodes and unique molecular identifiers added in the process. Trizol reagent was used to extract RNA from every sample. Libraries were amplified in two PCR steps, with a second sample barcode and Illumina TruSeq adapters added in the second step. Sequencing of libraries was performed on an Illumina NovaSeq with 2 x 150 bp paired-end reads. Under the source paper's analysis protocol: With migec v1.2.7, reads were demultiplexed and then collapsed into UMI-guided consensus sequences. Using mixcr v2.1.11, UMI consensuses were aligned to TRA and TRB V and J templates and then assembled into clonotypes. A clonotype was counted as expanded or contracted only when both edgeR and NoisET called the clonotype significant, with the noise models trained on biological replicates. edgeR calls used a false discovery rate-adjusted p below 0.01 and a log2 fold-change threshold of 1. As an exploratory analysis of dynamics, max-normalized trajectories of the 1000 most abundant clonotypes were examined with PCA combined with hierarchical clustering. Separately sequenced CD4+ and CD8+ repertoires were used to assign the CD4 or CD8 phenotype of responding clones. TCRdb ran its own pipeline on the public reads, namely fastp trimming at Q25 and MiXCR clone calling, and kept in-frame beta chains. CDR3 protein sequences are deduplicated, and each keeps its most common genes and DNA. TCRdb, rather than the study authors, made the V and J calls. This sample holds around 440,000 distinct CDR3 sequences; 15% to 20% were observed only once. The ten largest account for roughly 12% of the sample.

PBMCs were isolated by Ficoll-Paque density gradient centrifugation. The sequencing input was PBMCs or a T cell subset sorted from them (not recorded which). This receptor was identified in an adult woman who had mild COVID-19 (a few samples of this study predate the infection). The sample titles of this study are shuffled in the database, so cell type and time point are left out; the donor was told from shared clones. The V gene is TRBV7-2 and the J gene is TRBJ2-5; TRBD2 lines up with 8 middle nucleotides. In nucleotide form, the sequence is TGTGCCAGCAGAGATGCGGGAGGTGGGGTCCAAGAGACCCAGTACTTC. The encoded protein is CASRDAGGGVQETQYF.